The rows below give T cell receptor beta chains drawn from one sample of a study of T cells in Graves' hyperthyroidism and ophthalmopathy. TCRdb redid the calling of the multiplex PCR reads with MiXCR, one entry per CDR3 protein. The sample shows 50,000 to 55,000 distinct CDR3 sequences, around 48% of them seen only once. The sequencing input was blood. All receptors come from a woman in her fifties or sixties with Graves' ophthalmopathy. CDR3s include the opening cysteine and the closing phenylalanine or tryptophan. A D gene is named only where the DNA matches it firmly. Clone size is stated in some rows and not others, as once, few, many or a class when expanded.

d_call,j_call,v_call,clone_size,cdr3_nt,cdr3_aa
TRBD1,TRBJ2-7,TRBV13,many,TGTGCCAGCAGCTCCGGGGACAGGGGAAACTACGAGCAGTACTTC,CASSSGDRGNYEQYF
NA,TRBJ1-5,TRBV4-1,many,TGCGCCAGCAGCCAAGAGGGCGGCTATAGCAATCAGCCCCAGCATTTT,CASSQEGGYSNQPQHF
NA,TRBJ2-2,TRBV3-1,NA,TGTGCCAGCAGCCCCGTGGAGGGTTCCGGGGAGCTGTTTTTT,CASSPVEGSGELFF
NA,TRBJ2-5,TRBV20-1,once,TGCAGTGAGAGACAGTACCAAGAGACCCAGTACTTC,CSERQYQETQYF
NA,TRBJ2-6,TRBV11-2,many,TGTGCCAGCAGCGAGGGGTTGGTCTCTGGGGCCAACGTCCTGACTTTC,CASSEGLVSGANVLTF
TRBD1,TRBJ2-7,TRBV12-3/TRBV12-4,many,TGTGCCAGCAGTCGCGGACAGGGCTACGAGCAGTACTTC,CASSRGQGYEQYF
NA,TRBJ2-7,TRBV5-1,many,TGCGCCAGCAGCTTGGAGGGGAACTCCTACGAGCAGTACTTC,CASSLEGNSYEQYF
TRBD1,TRBJ2-2,TRBV12-5,many,TGTGCTAGTGTCCACCGGGACGCAACAGGGGTCGGGGAGCTGTTTTTT,CASVHRDATGVGELFF
TRBD1,TRBJ2-3,TRBV7-9,many,TGTGCCAGCAGCTTACTCGGACAGGGGTGGACAGATACGCAGTATTTT,CASSLLGQGWTDTQYF
NA,TRBJ2-7,TRBV10-2,NA,TGCGCCAGCAGTGAGTCCGGCTACGAGCAGTACTTC,CASSESGYEQYF
NA,TRBJ2-7,TRBV6-2/TRBV6-3,NA,TGTGCCAGCAGTTACGCGGGCGGGTCTGCCTACGAGCAGTACTTC,CASSYAGGSAYEQYF
NA,TRBJ2-7,TRBV7-8,medium-sized,TGTGCCAGCAGCTTAGCGCTGTCCTACGAGCAGTACTTC,CASSLALSYEQYF
NA,TRBJ2-2,TRBV7-8,NA,TGTGCCAGCAGTTTAGTGCCTGGTTCCAGGGAGCTGTTTTTT,CASSLVPGSRELFF
TRBD1,TRBJ2-2,TRBV12-3/TRBV12-4,many,TGTGCCAGCAGTTTAGCGGGGACAGGGTCCGGGGAGCTGTTTTTT,CASSLAGTGSGELFF
NA,TRBJ1-2,TRBV5-1,many,TGCGCCAGCAGCTTGTCGGACAGTGGCGGCTACACCTTC,CASSLSDSGGYTF
NA,TRBJ1-1,TRBV4-1,NA,TGCGCCAGCAGCCTCAAACCGGGGGGCGCGGCTGGCACTGAAGCTTTCTTT,CASSLKPGGAAGTEAFF
NA,TRBJ1-2,TRBV24-1,NA,TGTGCCACCAGTTTATTGACCCTTAACTATGGCTACACCTTC,CATSLLTLNYGYTF
NA,TRBJ1-2,TRBV27,few,TGTGCCAGCAGTTTATCGATTCAGGGTCGTAACTATGGCTACACCTTC,CASSLSIQGRNYGYTF
NA,TRBJ2-7,TRBV6-5,NA,TGTGCCAGCAGTTCCCAACAGGGACCTCATAGCTCCTACGAGCGGTACTTC,CASSSQQGPHSSYERYF
NA,TRBJ2-2,TRBV27,NA,TGTGCCAGCAGGTTGGCAGGTCTTAGGGAGCTGTTTTTT,CASRLAGLRELFF
TRBD2,TRBJ2-3,TRBV6-2/TRBV6-3,few,TGTGCCAGCAGCCCCCGACTAGCCACAGATACGCAGTATTTT,CASSPRLATDTQYF
TRBD1,TRBJ2-2,TRBV19,NA,TGTGCCAGTACCATGGGGACAGGGGGCCCCGGGGAGCTGTTTTTT,CASTMGTGGPGELFF
NA,TRBJ2-1,TRBV10-1,NA,TGCGCCAGCAGTGAACGACTGGGGTCCTCCTACAATGAGCAGTTCTTC,CASSERLGSSYNEQFF
NA,TRBJ2-3,TRBV5-1,many,TGCGCCAGCAGCCCGGAAGGGGCGAGCACAGATACGCAGTATTTT,CASSPEGASTDTQYF
NA,TRBJ2-7,TRBV12-3/TRBV12-4,many,TGTGCCAGCAGTCTCCAGGGGAACTACGAGCAGTACTTC,CASSLQGNYEQYF
NA,TRBJ2-5,TRBV6-1,NA,TGTGCCAGCAGTGAAACCCTAGGTCGCAATCAGCCCCAGTACTTC,CASSETLGRNQPQYF
TRBD2,TRBJ2-2,TRBV15,many,TGTGCCACCAGAGGCGGGGGGGCCACGATCGGGGAGCTGTTTTTT,CATRGGGATIGELFF
NA,TRBJ1-1,TRBV20-1,many,TGCAGTGCTAGACTCTTGAGTTTGATGAACACTGAAGCTTTCTTT,CSARLLSLMNTEAFF
NA,TRBJ2-1,TRBV2,few,TGTGCCAGCAGCCTCACCCGGGTCGGTGAGCAGTTCTTC,CASSLTRVGEQFF
NA,TRBJ1-1,TRBV24-1,medium-sized,TGTGCCACCAGTGACACGGGGGGGGGAGCTTTCTTT,CATSDTGGGAFF
NA,TRBJ2-2,TRBV20-1,many,TGCAGTGCCAAAGTCGGTACAGGGAACACCGGGGAGCTGTTTTTT,CSAKVGTGNTGELFF
TRBD1,TRBJ1-6,TRBV2,NA,TGTGCCAGCAGAGGGACAGGGCAACTCGATTCACCCCTCCACTTT,CASRGTGQLDSPLHF
TRBD2,TRBJ2-3,TRBV20-1,NA,TGCAGTGCTAGATCAGGGACTAGCGGGAGTGACGCAGATACGCAGTATTTT,CSARSGTSGSDADTQYF
NA,TRBJ1-2,TRBV6-5,many,TGTGCCAGCAGACTACCGGCCAGCTATGGCTACACCTTC,CASRLPASYGYTF
TRBD1,TRBJ1-2,TRBV27,NA,TGTGCCAGCAGTCCGCACAGGGGAAGGGGCTCTGGCTACACCTTC,CASSPHRGRGSGYTF
TRBD2,TRBJ2-3,TRBV5-1,many,TGCGCCAGCAGCTTGGCTCTGGCTAGCGGGAGTAGGGCAGATACGCAGTATTTT,CASSLALASGSRADTQYF
TRBD2,TRBJ2-7,TRBV2,many,TGTGCCAGCAGGCCCCCCGGGACTAGCGGGAGCCACTACGAGCAGTACTTC,CASRPPGTSGSHYEQYF
NA,TRBJ1-5,TRBV20-1,NA,TGCAGTGCCAAATGGAGTACAGCCAGCAATCAGCCCCAGCATTTT,CSAKWSTASNQPQHF
TRBD2,TRBJ2-7,TRBV20-1,many,TGCAGTGCACTCCGCCCGGGACTAGTCGAGGACCGTATCGCCTACGAGCAGTACTTC,CSALRPGLVEDRIAYEQYF
TRBD1,TRBJ2-5,TRBV7-6,NA,TGTGCCAGCAGCCTCGTAGGGACAGGGGATGGAGAGACCCAGTACTTC,CASSLVGTGDGETQYF
TRBD1,TRBJ2-5,TRBV20-1,many,TGCAGTGCGCCGGACAGGGGGGGGGGGGAGACCCAGTACTTC,CSAPDRGGGETQYF
NA,TRBJ2-1,TRBV19,NA,TGTGCCAGTAGTACTTTGGGGCTGTACAATAAGCAGTTCTTC,CASSTLGLYNKQFF
TRBD2,TRBJ2-3,TRBV27,few,TGTGCCAGCAGTTTACGGGGCGGGGGGGAAATCACAGATACGCAGTATTTT,CASSLRGGGEITDTQYF
TRBD1,TRBJ2-5,TRBV2,NA,TGTGCCAGCAGTGAGGACAGGGCTGGGGAGACCCAGTACTTC,CASSEDRAGETQYF
NA,TRBJ2-2,TRBV20-1,many,TGCAGTGCAGAGGGACTCACCGGGGAGCTGTTTTTT,CSAEGLTGELFF
TRBD2,TRBJ2-3,TRBV15,many,TGTGCCACCAGCAGAGGCGGGGGGGGGCTATCTGGCTCAGATACGCAGTATTTT,CATSRGGGGLSGSDTQYF
NA,TRBJ2-5,TRBV20-1,NA,TGCAGTGCTAGGGGTTGGGCTCGACAAAAGACCCAATACTTC,CSARGWARQKTQYF